The source of this TCR beta chain is a study of CD8+ T cells in alopecia areata. Study details: For treated patients, severity scores reflected the percentage of scalp area affected. Study-level findings and limits: Amid tofacitinib therapy, many expanded lesional clones stayed present in scalp and blood.

This CDR3 is 16 amino acids long. With 2 bases removed from V and 0 bases from J, the gap between germline ends came to 10 bases. Per germline, CDR1 MNHNS and CDR2 SASEGT. The treatment was: oral pan-JAK inhibitor, 5-10 mg twice daily. Alopecia areata patients provided lesional scalp punch biopsies and peripheral blood, both collected for the study. Turning to this clone: No antigen is known for it.

Sequencing used cDNA as its template, made by extracting RNA and reverse transcribing it. TCRdb's copy holds only in-frame clones and misses some; the assay was immunoSEQ multiplex PCR. The sample has more than 85,000 clones, about 64% seen once; the top ten hold 15%. This chain uses TRBV6-1 with TRBJ1-4; D unresolved. The sequence was obtained from a human donor with alopecia areata. The sequencing used CD8+ T cells sorted from blood, collected at week 4, from a patient treated with tofacitinib. The CDR3 DNA sequence: TGTGCCAGCAGTGAACGGGAAGATGCAACTAATGAAAAACTGTTTTTT. This translates into CASSEREDATNEKLFF.